This TCR beta chain was profiled in a study of beta chain features in type 1 diabetes. This clone was seen a handful of times. Expressed TCRB transcripts were sequenced because the entire RNA isolate underwent reverse transcription. Using immunoSEQ multiplex PCR, the repertoire was profiled, and TCRdb retains in-frame clones only, with some absent. The table lists hundreds of thousands of clones, roughly 30% of them singletons, with more than 0.055% in the top ten. The CDR3 length is 14 residues. V was clipped by 4 bases and J by 7 bases, with 14 bases between them. The germline V gene encodes CDR1 MGHRA and CDR2 YSYEKL. Sorting produced populations that all topped 98% purity.

The TCR originated in a man in his late teens or twenties in good health. The chain uses TRBV4-1 and TRBJ1-3; the D gene is possibly TRBD1 (5 bases). The sequenced material came from naive CD4+ T cells from blood. CDR3 loop: CASSPTAGVNTIYF. CDR3 coding DNA: TGCGCCAGCAGCCCGACAGCGGGGGTGAACACCATATATTTT.